A selection of T cell receptor beta chains follows, all from one sample in a study of blood T cell repertoires in COVID-19. Profiled with immunoSEQ multiplex PCR; TCRdb holds only in-frame clones, not every one. The sample carries 200,000 to 250,000 clones, around 83% recorded once. The material sequenced was peripheral blood. These receptors came from a human donor in a cohort sampled during active COVID-19. Each CDR3 is given with its conserved first and last residue. A D gene is named only where the DNA matches it firmly. Clone size is shown for a subset of rows, as once, few, many or a class of expanded clone.

size: -; J: TRBJ1-5; D: TRBD1; V: TRBV27; DNA: TGTGCCAGCAGTCCGTCGGGACAGGGGGCGCGCAATCAGCCCCAGCATTTT; CDR3: CASSPSGQGARNQPQHF
size: -; J: TRBJ1-1; D: -; V: TRBV4-1; DNA: TGCGCCAGCAGCCAAGATCAGGGTTGGGGCACTGAAGCTTTCTTT; CDR3: CASSQDQGWGTEAFF
size: once; J: TRBJ2-6; D: -; V: TRBV13; DNA: TGTGCCAGCAGCTTGAGGCAGTTACGCTCTGGGGCCAACGTCCTGACTTTC; CDR3: CASSLRQLRSGANVLTF
size: -; J: TRBJ2-7; D: -; V: TRBV19; DNA: TGTGCCAGTCGAAGACGGGACAAAACGACCGAGCAGTACTTC; CDR3: CASRRRDKTTEQYF
size: -; J: TRBJ2-2; D: TRBD1; V: TRBV6-5; DNA: TGTGCCAGCAGCCAGACAGGGGCCACCGGGGAGCTGTTTTTT; CDR3: CASSQTGATGELFF
size: -; J: TRBJ2-7; D: TRBD1; V: TRBV5-1; DNA: TGCGCCAGCAGGGACAGGTTAAGTTCCTACGAGCAGTACTTC; CDR3: CASRDRLSSYEQYF
size: -; J: TRBJ1-2; D: -; V: TRBV28; DNA: TGTGCCAGCAGTCCCGCGGGGCGCCACTACACCTTC; CDR3: CASSPAGRHYTF
size: -; J: TRBJ2-5; D: -; V: TRBV5-6; DNA: TGTGCCAGCAGCTTGGCGGAGGGGATCACAAGGGAGACCCAGTACTTC; CDR3: CASSLAEGITRETQYF
size: -; J: TRBJ2-5; D: TRBD2; V: TRBV4-2; DNA: TGTGCCAGCAGCCGCGAACTAGCGGGAGGCCCGGGGGAGACCCAGTACTTC; CDR3: CASSRELAGGPGETQYF
size: few; J: TRBJ2-1; D: TRBD1; V: TRBV5-1; DNA: TGCGCCAGCAGCACCCAACAGGGGGATGAGCAGTTCTTC; CDR3: CASSTQQGDEQFF
size: -; J: TRBJ2-3; D: TRBD1; V: TRBV18; DNA: TGTGCCAGCTCACCTTACGATCAGGGGGTTGGAGATACGCAGTATTTT; CDR3: CASSPYDQGVGDTQYF
size: -; J: TRBJ2-5; D: -; V: TRBV30; DNA: TGTGCCTGGAGTGGGGGAGGCCTTCAAGAGACCCAGTACTTC; CDR3: CAWSGGGLQETQYF
size: -; J: TRBJ1-2; D: -; V: TRBV27; DNA: TGTGCCAGCAGTTTATCGTTAAACTATGGCTACACCTTC; CDR3: CASSLSLNYGYTF
size: -; J: TRBJ2-3; D: TRBD2; V: TRBV11-2; DNA: TGTGCCAGCAGCGAGACCCCCAAGCGGGACACAGATACGCAGTATTTT; CDR3: CASSETPKRDTDTQYF
size: -; J: TRBJ2-5; D: -; V: TRBV4-2; DNA: TGTGCCAGCAGCCAAGACCAATGGGGGCAACAAGAGACCCAGTACTTC; CDR3: CASSQDQWGQQETQYF
size: -; J: TRBJ1-1; D: -; V: TRBV2; DNA: TGTGCCAGCAGAGGCTCGGGACACCCGAACACTGAAGCTTTCTTT; CDR3: CASRGSGHPNTEAFF
size: -; J: TRBJ1-5; D: -; V: TRBV6-5; DNA: TGTGCCAGCAGTACAGGTGGTGCGAGCAATCAGCCCCAGCATTTT; CDR3: CASSTGGASNQPQHF
size: -; J: TRBJ1-2; D: TRBD1; V: TRBV28; DNA: TGTGCCAGCAGTTTTCGACCCAGGGGGCACTATGGCTACACCTTC; CDR3: CASSFRPRGHYGYTF
size: -; J: TRBJ2-7; D: TRBD1; V: TRBV7-8; DNA: TGTGCCAGCAGCACAAGAAAACGGACAGGGGTATACGAGCAGTACTTC; CDR3: CASSTRKRTGVYEQYF
size: few; J: TRBJ1-5; D: TRBD1; V: TRBV25-1; DNA: TGTGCCAGCAGTGACGGGACAGGCGATTACAATCAGCCCCAGCATTTT; CDR3: CASSDGTGDYNQPQHF
size: -; J: TRBJ2-7; D: TRBD1; V: TRBV7-2; DNA: TGTGCCAGCAGCTTAGGTCGAGGACAGGCCCCCTACGAGCAGTACTTC; CDR3: CASSLGRGQAPYEQYF
size: few; J: TRBJ2-2; D: -; V: TRBV10-1; DNA: TGCGCCAGCAGCGCCAGGGGAGCCGGGGAGCTGTTTTTT; CDR3: CASSARGAGELFF
size: -; J: TRBJ2-1; D: -; V: TRBV9; DNA: TGTGCCAGCAGCGGAGGAAGCGGCCCAGGGGTCAATGAGCAGTTCTTC; CDR3: CASSGGSGPGVNEQFF
size: -; J: TRBJ2-2; D: TRBD1; V: TRBV7-6; DNA: TGTGCCAGCGGGGACCGGGACAGGGACACCGGGGAGCTGTTTTTT; CDR3: CASGDRDRDTGELFF
size: few; J: TRBJ2-7; D: TRBD1; V: TRBV5-4; DNA: TGTGCCAGCAGCGTCGGGACAGTAGCCTACGAGCAGTACTTC; CDR3: CASSVGTVAYEQYF
size: -; J: TRBJ1-5; D: TRBD1; V: TRBV5-8; DNA: TGTGCCAGCAGCTTGGGGGACAGGGAGCTTCAGCCCCAGCATTTT; CDR3: CASSLGDRELQPQHF
size: -; J: TRBJ2-5; D: TRBD2; V: TRBV28; DNA: TGTGCCAGCAGTTCCACTAGCGCCCTGGGAGAGACCCAGTACTTC; CDR3: CASSSTSALGETQYF